Listed below are T cell receptor beta chains from one sample, sequenced in a study of OX40 agonist ivuxolimab in advanced cancers. Clones were sequenced by immunoSEQ multiplex PCR, and TCRdb holds only the in-frame ones, with some missing. Here the sample spans more than 70,000 clones, roughly nine tenths being singletons. The input for sequencing was CD4+ or CD8+ T cells sorted from blood, taken in a trial of the OX40 agonist ivuxolimab. The receptor set was obtained from an adult with an advanced solid tumor such as melanoma, head and neck, liver or kidney cancer. Each CDR3 is given with its conserved first and last residue. The order of the fields is clone size, D gene, J gene, V gene, CDR3 DNA, CDR3 protein. D genes are given only for firm matches. Part of the rows lack a size; the others show once, few, many or a class for expanded clones.

few	NA	TRBJ1-2	TRBV2	TGTGCCAGCAAGTCCGGGGCTGACTATGGCTACACCTTC	CASKSGADYGYTF
NA	NA	TRBJ1-1	TRBV11-2	TGTGCCAGCAGCCCACAAGATACTCAAGAAGCTTTCTTT	CASSPQDTQEAFF
NA	NA	TRBJ2-7	TRBV19	TGTGCCAGTAGGGGACTTGACGAGCAGTACTTC	CASRGLDEQYF
NA	NA	TRBJ2-2	TRBV18	TGTGCCAGCTCACCAGCGGCGATGGGGGAGCTGTTTTTT	CASSPAAMGELFF
once	NA	TRBJ2-3	TRBV2	TGTGCCAGCAGTAAAGACAGCACAGATACGCAGTATTTT	CASSKDSTDTQYF
once	TRBD1	TRBJ2-7	TRBV2	TGTGCCAGCAGTGTCTGGGACAGGGTCTACGAGCAGTACTTC	CASSVWDRVYEQYF
NA	NA	TRBJ1-5	TRBV6-5	TGTGCCAGCAGCAGGGGTAAGCGACAGCCCCAGCATTTT	CASSRGKRQPQHF
once	TRBD2	TRBJ2-3	TRBV5-1	TGCGCCAGCCTAGCGGGAGGGCTAAGCACAGATACGCAGTATTTT	CASLAGGLSTDTQYF
NA	NA	TRBJ1-3	TRBV5-1	TGCGCCAGCAGCTTGGACCTCAGTTGGTACTCTGGAAACACCATATATTTT	CASSLDLSWYSGNTIYF
NA	NA	TRBJ2-7	TRBV5-1	TGCGCCAGCAGCTTGGCGGCATCAGCCTCCTACGAGCAGTACTTC	CASSLAASASYEQYF
NA	NA	TRBJ1-5	TRBV28	TGTGCCAGCAGCCGCCGGGATATACGAAGCAATCAGCCCCAGCATTTT	CASSRRDIRSNQPQHF
NA	TRBD2	TRBJ2-7	TRBV19	TGTGCCAGTAGTATAGGGCGCGCGGGGGGCGAGCAGTACTTC	CASSIGRAGGEQYF
NA	TRBD2	TRBJ2-5	TRBV5-8	TGTGCCAGCAGCTTTACTAGCGGGAGCGGCGAGACCCAGTACTTC	CASSFTSGSGETQYF
NA	NA	TRBJ2-6	TRBV5-6	TGTGCCAGCAGCTTGGCATATGGGGCCAACGTCCTGACTTTC	CASSLAYGANVLTF
NA	NA	TRBJ1-3	TRBV30	TGTGCCTGGAGTTGGTGGGGTGGTGCCGGGGCAGCTGGAAACACCATATATTTT	CAWSWWGGAGAAGNTIYF
NA	NA	TRBJ1-3	TRBV6-1	TGTGCCAGCAGTGAAGCAGGGGGACGCTCTGGAAACACCATATATTTT	CASSEAGGRSGNTIYF
NA	TRBD2	TRBJ2-5	TRBV6-5	TGTGCCAGTTCAATCGCGGGAGGGCGAGAGACCCAGTACTTC	CASSIAGGRETQYF
NA	NA	TRBJ2-6	TRBV29-1	TGCAGCGTTGGGAGTTGGGGAACTGGGGCCAACGTCCTGACTTTC	CSVGSWGTGANVLTF
few	TRBD1	TRBJ1-5	TRBV28	TGTGCCAGCAGCATAGAAGGGCAGGGGGGTCAGCCCCAGCATTTT	CASSIEGQGGQPQHF
few	NA	TRBJ1-2	TRBV27	TGTGCCAGCAGCTCCTGGCCGGGAGGAAACTATGGCTACACCTTC	CASSSWPGGNYGYTF
NA	NA	TRBJ1-1	TRBV6-4	TGTGCCAGCAGTGTAGCTGGAGGGACTGAAGCTTTCTTT	CASSVAGGTEAFF
once	NA	TRBJ2-7	TRBV18	TGTGCCAGCTCACCGCAGGGAACGGGCTACGAGCAGTACTTC	CASSPQGTGYEQYF
NA	NA	TRBJ2-1	TRBV6-6	TGTGCCAGCAGGCCGAGTGGTGGGCGCGCCAATGAGCAGTTCTTC	CASRPSGGRANEQFF
NA	NA	TRBJ2-2	TRBV5-6	TGTGCCAGCAGCTTGCAAGGCGCGAACACCGGGGAGCTGTTTTTT	CASSLQGANTGELFF
NA	TRBD1	TRBJ2-2	TRBV5-1	TGCGCCAGCAGCTTCGGGACAGGGGGCACCGGGGAGCTGTTTTTT	CASSFGTGGTGELFF
NA	NA	TRBJ2-2	TRBV11-2	TGTGCCAGCAGCTTAGAAAGAAACACCGGGGAGCTGTTTTTT	CASSLERNTGELFF
NA	TRBD2	TRBJ2-7	TRBV11-1	TGTGCCAGCAGCGAAATCGGACTAGCTCTTGGCGAGCAGTACTTC	CASSEIGLALGEQYF
NA	NA	TRBJ2-7	TRBV7-2	TGTGCCAGCAGCTTAAGTCGGCTAAGCTCCTACGAGCAGTACTTC	CASSLSRLSSYEQYF
NA	TRBD2	TRBJ2-7	TRBV10-3	TGTGCCATCAGATCCGGGACTAGCGGGATAACCTACGAGCAGTACTTC	CAIRSGTSGITYEQYF
NA	NA	TRBJ1-5	TRBV28	TGTGCCAGCCGTAAAGGTACATTCGGCAATCAGCCCCAGCATTTT	CASRKGTFGNQPQHF
NA	NA	TRBJ1-5	TRBV2	TGTGCCAGCAGTGAATGGACAGCCTACAATCAGCCCCAGCATTTT	CASSEWTAYNQPQHF
NA	NA	TRBJ1-1	TRBV25-1	TGTGCCAGCACTAGAGACGCAGTGAACACTGAAGCTTTCTTT	CASTRDAVNTEAFF
NA	NA	TRBJ2-3	TRBV5-1	TGCGCCAGCGTGGCCCTTACAGATACGCAGTATTTT	CASVALTDTQYF
medium-sized	TRBD1	TRBJ2-7	TRBV5-4	TGTGCCAGCAGCTACTCATCCGGGACAGGGCCGTACGAGCAGTACTTC	CASSYSSGTGPYEQYF
NA	TRBD1	TRBJ1-2	TRBV6-5	TGTGCCAGCAGTGCAACAGGGGCTGGCTACACCTTC	CASSATGAGYTF
NA	TRBD2	TRBJ2-3	TRBV4-3	TGCGCCAGCAGTCAGACTAGCGGTAGCACAGATACGCAGTATTTT	CASSQTSGSTDTQYF
NA	NA	TRBJ2-7	TRBV28	TGTGCCAGTGTCGGGTGGTCCTACGAGCAGTACTTC	CASVGWSYEQYF
NA	NA	TRBJ2-5	TRBV7-6	TGTGCCAGCAGCTTATATCAAGGATCGCTCAAAGAGACCCAGTACTTC	CASSLYQGSLKETQYF
few	NA	TRBJ2-7	TRBV11-2	TGTGCCAGCAGCCCTAGTACCAACCCCGAGCAGTACTTC	CASSPSTNPEQYF
NA	TRBD1	TRBJ1-1	TRBV19	TGTGCCAGTAGTATAACAACAGGGGGCACTGAAGCTTTCTTT	CASSITTGGTEAFF
NA	TRBD1	TRBJ1-1	TRBV28	TGTGCCAGCAGATATGACAGGGGCACTGAAGCTTTCTTT	CASRYDRGTEAFF
once	NA	TRBJ2-2	TRBV5-1	TGCGCCAGCAGCATGAACGGGGCCGGGGAGCTGTTTTTT	CASSMNGAGELFF
NA	NA	TRBJ2-3	TRBV7-2	TGTGCCAGCAGCTTCCGTTTGGGCGGGAGCACAGATACGCAGTATTTT	CASSFRLGGSTDTQYF
NA	TRBD2	TRBJ2-1	TRBV7-3	TGTGCCAGCAGCACTGAGGGACTAGCGGACCACTACAATGAGCAGTTCTTC	CASSTEGLADHYNEQFF
NA	TRBD2	TRBJ2-1	TRBV4-2	TGTGCCAGCGGCCACGGACTAGCGGGCCTCAATGAGCAGTTCTTC	CASGHGLAGLNEQFF
few	NA	TRBJ1-1	TRBV29-1	TGCAGCTCTGCAGACAGTGGTACTGAAGCTTTCTTT	CSSADSGTEAFF
NA	NA	TRBJ2-7	TRBV30	TGTGCCTGGAGCGAGGGGGTGGGCTACGAGCAGTACTTC	CAWSEGVGYEQYF
NA	TRBD2	TRBJ2-2	TRBV4-2	TGTGCCAGCAGTCAAGATAAGTCTAGCGGGAGACACGGGGAGCTGTTTTTT	CASSQDKSSGRHGELFF
NA	NA	TRBJ2-5	TRBV18	TGTGCCAGCTCACCCCTCAGACAAGAGACCCAGTACTTC	CASSPLRQETQYF
few	TRBD2	TRBJ2-1	TRBV7-9	TGTGCCAGCAGCAATAGCGGGAGCAGGGACAATGAGCAGTTCTTC	CASSNSGSRDNEQFF
NA	NA	TRBJ2-5	TRBV5-4	TGTGCCAGCGACCCAGGGCCAGGAGTGGAGACCCAGTACTTC	CASDPGPGVETQYF
few	TRBD2	TRBJ2-7	TRBV5-5	TGTGCCAGCAGCTTGGTTGGTTTAGGGACTAGATCCGACGAGCAGTACTTC	CASSLVGLGTRSDEQYF
NA	TRBD1	TRBJ2-7	TRBV6-1	TGTGCCACCGCGTGGGACAGGACCTACGAGCAGTACTTC	CATAWDRTYEQYF
NA	TRBD1	TRBJ1-4	TRBV23-1	TGCGCCAGCAGTCAATCGAAGGGACAGGGGGCGACTAATGAAAAACTGTTTTTT	CASSQSKGQGATNEKLFF
NA	TRBD1	TRBJ2-2	TRBV29-1	TGCAGCGTTGATTCCCGGACAGGGGGAAAAGCGAACACCGGGGAGCTGTTTTTT	CSVDSRTGGKANTGELFF